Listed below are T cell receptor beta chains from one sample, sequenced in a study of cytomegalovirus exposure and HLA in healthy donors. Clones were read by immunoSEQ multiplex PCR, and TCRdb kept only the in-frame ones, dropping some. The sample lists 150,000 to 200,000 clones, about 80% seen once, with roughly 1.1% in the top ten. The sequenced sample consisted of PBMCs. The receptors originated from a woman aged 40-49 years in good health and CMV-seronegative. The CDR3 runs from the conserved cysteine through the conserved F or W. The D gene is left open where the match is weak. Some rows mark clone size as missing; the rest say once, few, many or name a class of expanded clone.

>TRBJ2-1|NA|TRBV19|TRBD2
TGTGCCAGTAGTTCCCGAGGTAGCGGGAGGAAAAATGAGCAGTTCTTC
CASSSRGSGRKNEQFF
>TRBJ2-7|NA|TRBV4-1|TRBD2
TGCGCCAGCAGCCAAGATCCGCAAGCGGGGACCTCCTACGAGCAGTACTTC
CASSQDPQAGTSYEQYF
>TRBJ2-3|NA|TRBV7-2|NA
TGTGCCAGCAGCTTAAGGCGAGGGACAGATACGCAGTATTTT
CASSLRRGTDTQYF
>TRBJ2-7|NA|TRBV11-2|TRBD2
TGTGCCAGCAGCACGCTGACCGGGACTAGAAGCAACTCCTACGAGCAGTACTTC
CASSTLTGTRSNSYEQYF
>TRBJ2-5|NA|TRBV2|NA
TGTGCCAGCATGTTGACAGGCTTGCAGACCCAGTACTTC
CASMLTGLQTQYF
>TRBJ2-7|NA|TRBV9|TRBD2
TGTGCCAGCAGCCCCCAACCCGCTAGCGGGAGTTACGAGCAGTACTTC
CASSPQPASGSYEQYF
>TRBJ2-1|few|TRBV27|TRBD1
TGTGCCAGCAGTTTGTCAGTCGGGACAGGGGCATACAATGAGCAGTTCTTC
CASSLSVGTGAYNEQFF
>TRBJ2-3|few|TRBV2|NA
TGTGCCAGCAGTGGAGTGGGCCAAGGCACAGATACGCAGTATTTT
CASSGVGQGTDTQYF
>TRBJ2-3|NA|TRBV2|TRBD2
TGTGCCAGCAGTGGGGGACTAGCGGGATTGGATACGCAGTATTTT
CASSGGLAGLDTQYF
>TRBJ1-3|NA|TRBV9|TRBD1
TGTGCCAGCAGCGCGGAAGGGGGCGTTGGAAACACCATATATTTT
CASSAEGGVGNTIYF
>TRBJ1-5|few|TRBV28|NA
TGTGCCAGCATAGGGGGACCCCGCAATCAGCCCCAGCATTTT
CASIGGPRNQPQHF
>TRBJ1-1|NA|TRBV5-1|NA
TGCGCCAGCAGCTTGGACCGACCCGGGGAGCCTGAAGCTTTCTTT
CASSLDRPGEPEAFF
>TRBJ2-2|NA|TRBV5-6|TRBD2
TGTGCCAGCGGACAAGGGACTAGCGGCATAAACACCGGGGAGCTGTTTTTT
CASGQGTSGINTGELFF
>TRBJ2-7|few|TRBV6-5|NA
TGTGCCAGCAGTGCTACAGGGACGGGGGAGCAGTACTTC
CASSATGTGEQYF
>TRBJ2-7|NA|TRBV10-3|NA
TGTGCCATGGGTGTAGCGGTAAACTACGAGCAGTACTTC
CAMGVAVNYEQYF
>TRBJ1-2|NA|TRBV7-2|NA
TGTGCCAGCAGCTTAGACAGGTCCTCCTACACCTTC
CASSLDRSSYTF
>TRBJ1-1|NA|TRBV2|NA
TGTGCCAGCAGTGAGGGTGGAGCGGGAGCTGAAGCTTTCTTT
CASSEGGAGAEAFF
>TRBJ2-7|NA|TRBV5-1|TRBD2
TGCGCCAGCAGCTTCCTAGCGGGAGCCCCCCACGAGCAGTACTTC
CASSFLAGAPHEQYF
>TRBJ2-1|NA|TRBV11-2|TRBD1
TGTGCCAGCGGACAGGGGGCTGCGAATGAGCAGTTCTTC
CASGQGAANEQFF
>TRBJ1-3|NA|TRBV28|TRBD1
TGTGCCAGCAGTTCCGGGACAGGGGTTGGAAACACCATATATTTT
CASSSGTGVGNTIYF
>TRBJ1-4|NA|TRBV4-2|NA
TGTGCCAGCAGTCGGAGAGAGACTAATGAAAAACTGTTTTTT
CASSRRETNEKLFF
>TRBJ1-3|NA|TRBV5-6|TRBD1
TGTGCCAGCAGCATAGGACAGGGGTACGCTGGAAACACCATATATTTT
CASSIGQGYAGNTIYF
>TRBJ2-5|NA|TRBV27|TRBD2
TGTGCCACCACTAGCGGGACAGGCAGATACGCCAGGGAGACCCAGTACTTC
CATTSGTGRYARETQYF
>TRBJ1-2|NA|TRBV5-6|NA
TGTGCCAGCAGCTTGGGGGGGCTGTTTTATGGCTACACCTTC
CASSLGGLFYGYTF
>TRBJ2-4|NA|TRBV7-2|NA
TGTGCCAGCAGTTCGTCGCTAGGATTGGAGTTGGAGTACTTC
CASSSSLGLELEYF
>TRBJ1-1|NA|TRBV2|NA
TGTGCCAGCAGTGAAGCGCTTCCAGGGAGGAGAAACACTGAAGCTTTCTTT
CASSEALPGRRNTEAFF
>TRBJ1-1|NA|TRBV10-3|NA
TGTGCAGCCAACCCCACCCCGGGGACTTATTTCCGAGCTTTCTTT
CAANPTPGTYFRAFF
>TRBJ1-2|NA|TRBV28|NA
TGTGCCAGCAACCCTCAGGTGTACTATGGCTACACCTTC
CASNPQVYYGYTF
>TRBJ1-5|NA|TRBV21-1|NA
TGTGCCAGCAGCATCGACAGGGTTAGCAATCAGCCCCAGCATTTT
CASSIDRVSNQPQHF
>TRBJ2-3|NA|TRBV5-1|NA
TGCGCCAGCAGCTTGGTCACAGGAGAAATCACAGATACGCAGTATTTT
CASSLVTGEITDTQYF
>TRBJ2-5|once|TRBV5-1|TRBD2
TGCGCCAGCAGCATAGCGGGAGGAGGAGAGCAGTACTTC
CASSIAGGGEQYF
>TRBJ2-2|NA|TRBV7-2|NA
TGTGCCAGCAGCTTATCCCTGCAGGAGGGGTTGACCGGGGAGCTGTTTTTT
CASSLSLQEGLTGELFF
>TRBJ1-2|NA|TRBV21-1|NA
TGTGCCAGCAGCAACCTTTCGACAGGGTGTTTCGTTAAAGCCTTC
CASSNLSTGCFVKAF
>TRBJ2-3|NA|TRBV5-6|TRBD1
TGTGCCAGCAGCCGGGACAGGGGAGGGACAGATACGCAGTATTTT
CASSRDRGGTDTQYF
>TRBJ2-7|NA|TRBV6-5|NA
TGTGCCAGCACTTCGTGGCAGACCTACGAGCAGTACTTC
CASTSWQTYEQYF
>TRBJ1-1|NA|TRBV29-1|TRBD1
TGCAGCGTAGCTACAGGGGTCATGAACACTGAAGCTTTCTTT
CSVATGVMNTEAFF
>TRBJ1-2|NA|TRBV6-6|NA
TGTGCCAGCAGTTATGGGGCCAACTATGGCTACACCTTC
CASSYGANYGYTF
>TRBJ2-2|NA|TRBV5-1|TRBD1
TGCGCCAGCAGCACAGAGGGACAGGGGGAGAGCCGCACCGGGGAGCTGTTTTTT
CASSTEGQGESRTGELFF
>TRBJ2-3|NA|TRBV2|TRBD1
TGTGCCAGCAGTGCCGACAGGGGGCCGGATACGCAGTATTTT
CASSADRGPDTQYF
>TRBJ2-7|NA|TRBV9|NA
TGTGCCAGCAGCGCAGGGGTACCCTACGAGCAGTACTTC
CASSAGVPYEQYF
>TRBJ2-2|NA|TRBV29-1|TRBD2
TGCAGCGTTGAAGGAAAGACTAGCGGGAGAGAGACCGGGGAGCTGTTTTTT
CSVEGKTSGRETGELFF
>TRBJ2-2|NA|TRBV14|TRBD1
TGTGCCAGCAGCCAACTTACCGGGACAGGGCACACCGGGGAGCTGTTTTTT
CASSQLTGTGHTGELFF
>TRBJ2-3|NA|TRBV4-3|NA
TGCGCCAGCAGCCAAGAGCTAGGGGCCTACACAGATACGCAGTATTTT
CASSQELGAYTDTQYF
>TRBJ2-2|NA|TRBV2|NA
TGTGCCAGCAGAAGTGGAGTGGCCGGGGAGCTGTTTTTT
CASRSGVAGELFF
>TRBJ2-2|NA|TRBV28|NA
TGTGCCAGCAGTTTAGCGAGAGGTAGAACCGGGGAGCTGTTTTTT
CASSLARGRTGELFF
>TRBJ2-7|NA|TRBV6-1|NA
TGTGCCAGCAGTGAGCAGTTGCCCTACGAGCAGTACTTC
CASSEQLPYEQYF
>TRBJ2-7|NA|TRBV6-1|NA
TGTGCCAGCAGTGAACAGTACGCGGGCGAGCAGTACTTC
CASSEQYAGEQYF
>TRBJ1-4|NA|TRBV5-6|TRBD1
TGTGCCAGCAGCTTGATTGGGGACAGGGAGGAAAAACTGTTTTTT
CASSLIGDREEKLFF
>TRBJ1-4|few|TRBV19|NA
TGTGCCAGCTTTGCTACAGGAGCAACTAATGAAAAACTGTTTTTT
CASFATGATNEKLFF
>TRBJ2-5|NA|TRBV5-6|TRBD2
TGTGCCAGCAGCTTGAGTAGCGGGAGGGCTTTTGAGACCCAGTACTTC
CASSLSSGRAFETQYF
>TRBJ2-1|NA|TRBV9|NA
TGTGCCAGCAATTTTGGGCGGGTATCGAGTGAGCAGTTCTTC
CASNFGRVSSEQFF
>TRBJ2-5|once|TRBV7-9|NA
TGTGCCAGGGTGGAGGGGATAGAGACCCAGTACTTC
CARVEGIETQYF